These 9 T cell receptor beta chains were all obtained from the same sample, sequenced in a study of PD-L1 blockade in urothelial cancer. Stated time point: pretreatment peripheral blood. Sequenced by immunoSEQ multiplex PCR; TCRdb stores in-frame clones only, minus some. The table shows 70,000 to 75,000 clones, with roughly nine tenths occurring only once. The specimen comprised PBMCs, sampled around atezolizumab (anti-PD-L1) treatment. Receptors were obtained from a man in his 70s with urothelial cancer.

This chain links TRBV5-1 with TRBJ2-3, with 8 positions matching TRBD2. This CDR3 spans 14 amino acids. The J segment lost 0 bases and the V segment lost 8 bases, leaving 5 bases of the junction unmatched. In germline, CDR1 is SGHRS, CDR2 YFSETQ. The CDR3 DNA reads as TGCGCCAGTCGGCGGGAGGCTAGCACAGATACGCAGTATTTT. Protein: CASRREASTDTQYF.

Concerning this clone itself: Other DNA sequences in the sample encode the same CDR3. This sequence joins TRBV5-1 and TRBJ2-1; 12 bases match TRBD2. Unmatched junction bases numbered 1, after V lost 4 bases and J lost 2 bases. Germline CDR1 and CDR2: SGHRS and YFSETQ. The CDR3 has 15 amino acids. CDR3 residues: CASSRTSGTYNEQFF. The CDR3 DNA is TGCGCCAGCAGCAGGACTAGCGGGACCTACAATGAGCAGTTCTTC.

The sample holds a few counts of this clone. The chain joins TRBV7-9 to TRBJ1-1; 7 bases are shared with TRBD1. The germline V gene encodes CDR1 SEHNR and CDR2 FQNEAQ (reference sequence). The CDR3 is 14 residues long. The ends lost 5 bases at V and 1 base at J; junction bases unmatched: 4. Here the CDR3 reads CASSPGTANTEAFF. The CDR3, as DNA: TGTGCCAGCAGCCCCGGGACAGCGAACACTGAAGCTTTCTTT.

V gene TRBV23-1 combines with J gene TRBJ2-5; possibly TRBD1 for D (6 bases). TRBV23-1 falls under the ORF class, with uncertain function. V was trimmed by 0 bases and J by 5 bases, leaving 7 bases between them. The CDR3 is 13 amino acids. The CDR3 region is CASSQSGAETQYF. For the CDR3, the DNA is TGCGCCAGCAGTCAATCGGGGGCGGAGACCCAGTACTTC.

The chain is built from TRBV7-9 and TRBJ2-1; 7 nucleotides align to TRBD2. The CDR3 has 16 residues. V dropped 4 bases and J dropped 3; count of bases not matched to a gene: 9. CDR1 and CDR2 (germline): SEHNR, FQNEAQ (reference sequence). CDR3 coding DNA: TGTGCCAGCAGCTCGGGGGGACTCCCCCGCTACAATGAGCAGTTCTTC. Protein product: CASSSGGLPRYNEQFF.

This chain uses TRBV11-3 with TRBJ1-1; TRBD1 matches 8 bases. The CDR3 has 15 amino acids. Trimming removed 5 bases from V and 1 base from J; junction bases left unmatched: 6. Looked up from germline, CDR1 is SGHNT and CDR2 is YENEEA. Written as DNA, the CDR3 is TGTGCCAGCAGCATCCGCGACAGGGGGAACACTGAAGCTTTCTTT. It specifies CASSIRDRGNTEAFF.

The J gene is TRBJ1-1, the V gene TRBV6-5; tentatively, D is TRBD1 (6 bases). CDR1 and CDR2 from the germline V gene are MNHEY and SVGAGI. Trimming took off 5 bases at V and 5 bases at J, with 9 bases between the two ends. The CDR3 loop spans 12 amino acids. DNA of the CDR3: TGTGCCAGCAGTAGAGGACAGACTGAAGCTTTCTTT. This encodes CASSRGQTEAFF.

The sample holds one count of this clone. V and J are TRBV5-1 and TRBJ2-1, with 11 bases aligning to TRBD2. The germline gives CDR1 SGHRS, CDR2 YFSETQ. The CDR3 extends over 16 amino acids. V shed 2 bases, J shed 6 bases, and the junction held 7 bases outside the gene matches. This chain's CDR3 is CASSLTGTSGFNEQFF. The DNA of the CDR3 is TGCGCCAGCAGCTTAACAGGGACTAGCGGTTTCAATGAGCAGTTCTTC.

CDR3 DNA sequence: TGTGCCAGTAGCAATCGGGGACAGGGATATGAAAAACTGTTTTTT. This gives the protein CASSNRGQGYEKLFF. The chain joins TRBV19 to TRBJ1-4; TRBD1 aligns across 9 bases. This CDR3 is 15 amino acids long. CDR1 is LNHDA and CDR2 is SQIVND in the germline V gene (reference sequence). J gave up 6 bases and V 6 bases, and 8 bases lay outside the gene matches.